What follows is one T cell receptor beta chain and its context. Its antigen is unknown. This CDR3 is built from 18 residues. CDR1 is SGHRS, CDR2 YFSETQ, per germline. The J segment lost 0 bases and the V segment lost 0 bases, leaving 6 bases of the junction unmatched. The data were taken from a study of STAT3 mutations in large granular lymphocyte leukemia. General observations from the study: Every T-LGLL patient had at least one immunodominant TCRbeta clonotype.

Profiled with immunoSEQ multiplex PCR; TCRdb holds only in-frame clones, not every one. The top ten hold around 33% of the sample, which has 10,000 to 15,000 clones, 90% seen once. The material sequenced was peripheral blood mononuclear cells. This chain joins TRBV5-1 and TRBJ2-2, with 9 bases lining up with TRBD2. This TCR came from a man aged 35 to 55 with T-cell large granular lymphocyte leukemia. Some clones in this sample may be carry-over from other donors' samples. CDR3 sequence: CASSLALAGYANTGELFF. CDR3 nucleotides: TGCGCCAGCAGCTTGGCCCTAGCGGGATACGCGAACACCGGGGAGCTGTTTTTT.